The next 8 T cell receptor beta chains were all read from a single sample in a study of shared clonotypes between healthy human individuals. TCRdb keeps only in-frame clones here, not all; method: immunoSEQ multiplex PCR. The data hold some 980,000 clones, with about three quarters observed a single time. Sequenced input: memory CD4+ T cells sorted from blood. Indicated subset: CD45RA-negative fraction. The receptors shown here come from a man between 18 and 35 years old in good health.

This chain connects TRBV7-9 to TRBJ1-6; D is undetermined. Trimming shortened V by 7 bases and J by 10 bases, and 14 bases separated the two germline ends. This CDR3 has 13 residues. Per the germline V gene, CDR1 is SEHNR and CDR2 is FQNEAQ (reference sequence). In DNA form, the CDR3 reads TGTGCCAGCACGAGGTCGGGTAGCTCACCCCTCCACTTT. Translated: CASTRSGSSPLHF.

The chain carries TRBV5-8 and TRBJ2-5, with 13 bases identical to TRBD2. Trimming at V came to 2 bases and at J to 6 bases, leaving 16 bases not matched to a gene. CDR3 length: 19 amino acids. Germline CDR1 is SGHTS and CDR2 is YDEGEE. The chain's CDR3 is CASSFVTSGRAARGKTQYF. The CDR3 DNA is TGTGCCAGCAGCTTTGTCACTAGCGGGAGGGCCGCCAGGGGGAAGACCCAGTACTTC. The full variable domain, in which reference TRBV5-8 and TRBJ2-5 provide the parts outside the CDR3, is EAGVTQSPTHLIKTRGQQATLRCSPISGHTSVYWYQQALGLGLQFLLWYDEGEERNRGNFPPRFSGRQFPNYSSELNVNALELEDSALYLCASSFVTSGRAARGKTQYFGPGTRLLVL.

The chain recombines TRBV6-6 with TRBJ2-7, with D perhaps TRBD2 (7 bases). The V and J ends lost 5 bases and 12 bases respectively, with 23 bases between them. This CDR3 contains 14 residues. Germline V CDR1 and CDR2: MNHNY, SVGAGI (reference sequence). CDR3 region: CASSQGGAQGSLYF. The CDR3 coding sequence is TGTGCCAGCAGTCAAGGGGGGGCCCAGGGGAGTTTGTACTTC.

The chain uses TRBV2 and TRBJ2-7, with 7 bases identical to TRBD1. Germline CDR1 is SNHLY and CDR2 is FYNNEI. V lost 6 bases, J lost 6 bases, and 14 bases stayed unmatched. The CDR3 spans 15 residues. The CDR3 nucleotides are TGTGCCAGCAGCCAGGATGAGTATACAGGGGCCGAGCAGTACTTC. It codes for CASSQDEYTGAEQYF.

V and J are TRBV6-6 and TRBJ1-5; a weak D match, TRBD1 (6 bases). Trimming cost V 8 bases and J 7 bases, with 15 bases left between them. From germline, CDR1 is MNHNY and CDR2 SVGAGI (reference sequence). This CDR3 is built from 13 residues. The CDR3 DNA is TGTGCCAGCTCGGACAGTTTAGTGCAGCCCCAGCATTTT. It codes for CASSDSLVQPQHF.

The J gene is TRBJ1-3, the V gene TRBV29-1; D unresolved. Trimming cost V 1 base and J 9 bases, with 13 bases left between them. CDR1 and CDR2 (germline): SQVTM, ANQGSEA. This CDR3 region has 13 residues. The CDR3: CSVEANGYGTIYF. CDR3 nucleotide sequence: TGCAGCGTTGAAGCCAACGGTTATGGCACCATATATTTT.

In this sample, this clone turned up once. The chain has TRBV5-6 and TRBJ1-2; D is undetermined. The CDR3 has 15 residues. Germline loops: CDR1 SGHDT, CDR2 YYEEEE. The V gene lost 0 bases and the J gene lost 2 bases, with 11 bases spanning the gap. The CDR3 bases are TGTGCCAGCAGCTTGGGGTCAGCGCCGAACTATGGCTACACCTTC. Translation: CASSLGSAPNYGYTF.

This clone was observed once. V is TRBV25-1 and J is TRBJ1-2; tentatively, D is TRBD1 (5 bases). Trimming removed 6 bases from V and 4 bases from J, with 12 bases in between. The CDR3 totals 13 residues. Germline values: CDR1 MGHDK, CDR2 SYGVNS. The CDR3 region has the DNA TGTGCCAGCAGAGGGGCAGGGCTCTATGGCTACACCTTC. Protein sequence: CASRGAGLYGYTF.